Below, 13 T cell receptor beta chains from the same sample are listed, as sequenced in a study of blood T cell repertoires in COVID-19. The assay was immunoSEQ multiplex PCR, and TCRdb's table has in-frame clones only and misses some. The table includes approximately 190,000 clones, 75% to 95% detected once. The material sequenced was peripheral blood. All receptors derive from a man aged 45-60 years with acute or convalescent COVID-19.

This clone was detected a few times. The chain employs TRBV5-1 and TRBJ2-1; D might be TRBD1 (6 bases). Germline V lookup: CDR1 SGHRS, CDR2 YFSETQ. V was pared by 4 bases and J by 0 bases, with 17 bases between. This CDR3 has 17 amino acids. The DNA of the CDR3 is TGCGCCAGCAGCGGGGGCGCAGCCAGAAGCTCCTACAATGAGCAGTTCTTC. As protein: CASSGGAARSSYNEQFF. The entire variable domain, with the rest obtained from reference TRBV5-1 and TRBJ2-1, is as follows: KAGVTQTPRYLIKTRGQQVTLSCSPISGHRSVSWYQQTPGQGLQFLFEYFSETQRNKGNFPGRFSGRQFSNSRSEMNVSTLELGDSALYLCASSGGAARSSYNEQFFGPGTRLTVL.

The V and J genes are TRBV28 and TRBJ2-3; no clear D. The CDR3 extends over 15 amino acids. V was shortened by 7 bases and J by 3 bases, with 17 bases between the two germline ends. Germline CDR1 and CDR2: MDHEN and SYDVKM. The CDR3 DNA reads TGTGCCAGCACCTCGCCCCTTACATGGACAGATACGCAGTATTTT. Translating gives CASTSPLTWTDTQYF.

The chain combines TRBV3-1 (or the pseudogene TRBV3-2) with TRBJ1-2; TRBD1 might be the D (5 bases). The length of the CDR3 is 13 residues. Trimming left V 2 bases short and J 3 bases short, with 7 bases between. CDR1 is LGHDT and CDR2 is YNNKEL in the germline V gene (reference sequence). Written as DNA, the CDR3 is TGTGCCAGCAGCCAAAGGGGCTACTATGGCTACACCTTC. It yields the protein CASSQRGYYGYTF.

The CDR3 protein is CASSLGSGETQYF. The CDR3 DNA sequence: TGTGCCAGCAGCTTGGGGTCAGGGGAGACCCAGTACTTC. V is TRBV7-9 and J is TRBJ2-5; a weak D match, TRBD1 (5 bases). Germline values: CDR1 SEHNR, CDR2 FQNEAQ (reference sequence). This CDR3 is 13 amino acids long. Trimming removed 3 bases from V and 5 bases from J, with 10 bases in between.

The rearrangement links TRBV6-5 to TRBJ1-5; D is perhaps TRBD1 (5 bases). The V end was cut by 5 bases, the J end by 0 bases, with 8 bases between. The germline CDR1 and CDR2 sequences are MNHEY and SVGAGI. This CDR3 has 14 amino acids. The DNA for the CDR3 is TGTGCCAGCAGTATAACAGGTAGCAATCAGCCCCAGCATTTT. This gives the protein CASSITGSNQPQHF.

The chain employs TRBV18 and TRBJ2-1; 7 nucleotides agree with TRBD2. CDR3 size: 13 residues. The J segment lost 8 bases and the V segment lost 2 bases, leaving 3 bases of the junction unmatched. Germline V CDR1 and CDR2: KGHSH, LQKENI. The CDR3 is CASSPGGGDEQFF. The DNA of the CDR3 is TGTGCCAGCTCACCAGGGGGGGGTGATGAGCAGTTCTTC.

The chain recombines TRBV7-9 with TRBJ2-6, with 7 positions matching TRBD1. The CDR3 is made up of 18 amino acids. Trimming took 1 base from V and 0 from J; bases not matched to a gene: 6. Germline-derived CDR1 and CDR2 are SEHNR and FQNEAQ (reference sequence). CDR3 amino acids: CASSLDWAGGSGANVLTF. CDR3 sequence (DNA): TGTGCCAGCAGCTTAGACTGGGCAGGGGGCTCTGGGGCCAACGTCCTGACTTTC.

The chain carries TRBV7-3 and TRBJ2-2; D ambiguous. The CDR3 covers 13 residues. Deletions cut 5 bases from V and 0 bases from J, with 4 bases between. Germline assignment: CDR1 SGHTA and CDR2 FQGTGA. CDR3: CASSQANTGELFF. CDR3 bases: TGTGCCAGCAGCCAGGCGAACACCGGGGAGCTGTTTTTT.

V usage is TRBV3-1 (or the pseudogene TRBV3-2) and J usage is TRBJ2-7, with D perhaps TRBD2 (5 bases). Germline V lookup: CDR1 LGHDT, CDR2 YNNKEL (reference sequence). V lost 1 base and J 7 bases, leaving 8 bases between the germline ends. The CDR3 spans 12 residues. This chain's CDR3 is CASSQGSGEQYV. The CDR3 bases are TGTGCCAGCAGCCAAGGGTCGGGGGAGCAGTACGTC.

The rearrangement uses TRBV24-1 and TRBJ1-2, with 9 bases aligning to TRBD1. V lost 7 bases and J lost 8; bases outside the gene matches: 7. Germline CDR1 is KGHDR and CDR2 is SFDVKD. The CDR3 sequence is 13 residues long. The CDR3 region has the DNA TGTGCCACCAGACCGGGACAGGGTGTGGGCTACACCTTC. The encoded protein is CATRPGQGVGYTF.

The rearrangement joins TRBV30 to TRBJ2-5; 7 bases agree with TRBD2. The CDR3 length is 14 residues. The J segment lost 5 bases and the V segment lost 0 bases, leaving 6 bases of the junction unmatched. The V gene's germline CDR1 is GTSNPN and CDR2 SVGIG (reference sequence). The CDR3 nucleotides are TGTGCCTGGAGTGTACTCATGCGGGGGGAGACCCAGTACTTC. This gives the protein CAWSVLMRGETQYF.

This clone was observed a handful of times. The V and J genes are TRBV15 and TRBJ2-7, with D tentatively TRBD1 (6 bases). The germline CDR1 and CDR2 sequences are LNHNV and YYDKDF (reference sequence). The CDR3 loop spans 15 amino acids. V dropped 0 bases and J dropped 3 bases, with 12 bases sitting between them. The CDR3 coding sequence is TGTGCCACCAGCAGAGATGACAGGACGGGCTACGAGCAGTACTTC. Its protein is CATSRDDRTGYEQYF. The variable domain in full, completed from reference TRBV15 and TRBJ2-7, reads DAMVIQNPRYQVTQFGKPVTLSCSQTLNHNVMYWYQQKSSQAPKLLFHYYDKDFNNEADTPDNFQSRRPNTSFCFLDIRSPGLGDTAMYLCATSRDDRTGYEQYFGPGTRLTVT.

This chain links TRBV11-2 with TRBJ1-1, with D hard to call. This CDR3 has 13 residues. Germline V gives CDR1 SGHAT, CDR2 FQNNGV. The ends were cut back, 5 bases at V and 1 base at J, with 8 bases in the middle. As DNA, the CDR3 is TGTGCCAGCAGCCGTACTCGGAACACTGAAGCTTTCTTT. Amino acids: CASSRTRNTEAFF.